This T cell receptor beta chain is from a study of CD8 T cells in Susac syndrome. RNA was extracted with the RNeasy kit, and a quantity of about 0.45 to 1 ug was reverse transcribed using random hexamers. Amplification of TCR beta CDR3 was carried out by immunoSEQ multiplex PCR, which covered 54 Vbeta and 13 Jbeta segments. TCRdb fed the immunoSEQ multiplex PCR reads into MiXCR, producing one record per CDR3 protein. The data show 100,000 to 150,000 distinct CDR3 sequences, with approximately 93% seen just once and approximately 0.31% held by the top ten. While CD8+ and CD4+ T cells were isolated negatively, TEMRA cells were enriched by FACS. V lost 0 bases, J lost 2 bases, and 18 bases lay in between. Per germline, CDR1 DFQATT and CDR2 SNEGSKA (reference sequence). CDR3 length: 17 residues.

The sequenced material came from CD8+ T cells from PBMCs. The chain couples TRBV20-1 to TRBJ2-3; weak D call: TRBD2 (6 bases). The TCR originated in a human donor with multiple sclerosis. The CDR3 DNA follows: TGCAGTGCTAGAGATTGGGTCGGGCTAGCGCCCACAGATACGCAGTATTTT. Protein sequence: CSARDWVGLAPTDTQYF.